The 9 T cell receptor beta chains below all came from one sample that was sequenced in a study of T cell clonotyping in hematopoietic cell transplantation. Assay used: immunoSEQ multiplex PCR; TCRdb lists only in-frame clones, some missing. The data contain some 17,000 clones, about 84% of them singletons. Sample: PBMCs, taken 100 days after allogeneic stem cell transplant. The receptor set was obtained from a male patient aged 60-69 years who had an allogeneic stem cell transplant from a related donor, so the T cells may come from the graft donor. Some clones in this sample may be carry-over from other donors' samples.

This chain joins TRBV5-1 and TRBJ2-5; 9 bases fit TRBD2. Germline CDR1 is SGHRS and CDR2 is YFSETQ. The J segment lost 1 base and the V segment lost 3 bases, leaving 10 bases of the junction unmatched. The CDR3 has 17 amino acids. The CDR3 is CASSSGHSGGLQETQYF. The CDR3 bases are TGCGCCAGCAGCTCCGGGCATAGCGGGGGCCTCCAAGAGACCCAGTACTTC.

The chain joins TRBV6-1 to TRBJ1-2; 10 positions match TRBD1. The CDR3 consists of 14 residues. V lost 3 bases to trimming and J lost 7 bases; unmatched junction nucleotides: 5. CDR1 MNHNS and CDR2 SASEGT come from the germline V gene. CDR3 coding DNA: TGTGCCAGCAGTGAGACAGGGGGCAATGGTGGCTACACCTTC. This sequence encodes CASSETGGNGGYTF.

This clone turned up a few times. This rearrangement joins TRBV19 to TRBJ1-6; D remains ambiguous. Per germline, CDR1 LNHDA and CDR2 SQIVND (reference sequence). The CDR3 has 16 residues. Trimming cost V 2 bases and J 7 bases, with 15 bases left between them. The CDR3 DNA follows: TGTGCCAGTAGTATAAGCTACGCAGGTCCGAATTCACCCCTCCACTTT. Encoded protein: CASSISYAGPNSPLHF.

In DNA, the CDR3 is TGCGCCAGCAGTCTCGTAGGGGGCTATCGCTACGAGCAGTACTTC. This gives the protein CASSLVGGYRYEQYF. The rearrangement joins TRBV23-1 to TRBJ2-7; 7 bases line up with TRBD1. TRBV23-1 is assigned to the ORF class and has an uncertain function. V lost 4 bases and J lost 3; bases outside the gene matches: 9. This CDR3 region has 15 residues.

The sample holds one count of this clone. V and J are TRBV6-5 and TRBJ1-1; no reliable D call. CDR1 is MNHEY and CDR2 is SVGAGI in the germline V gene. The CDR3 sequence is 14 residues long. Trimming left V 4 bases short and J 9 bases short, with 18 bases between. The chain's CDR3 is CASSSYGTSEKAFF. CDR3 coding DNA: TGTGCCAGCAGTTCATACGGAACTTCTGAAAAAGCTTTCTTT.

V and J are TRBV23-1 and TRBJ1-2; a possible D gene is TRBD1 (5 bases). TRBV23-1 is known as an ORF, though its function is uncertain. V was pared by 3 bases and J by 3 bases, with 14 bases between. This CDR3 region has 15 residues. Here the CDR3 reads CASSHPRQRDYGYTF. The CDR3, as DNA: TGCGCCAGCAGTCACCCCAGACAGCGGGACTATGGCTACACCTTC.

V and J are TRBV2 and TRBJ2-2; no clear D gene. The CDR3 runs 15 residues. Germline CDR1 and CDR2: SNHLY and FYNNEI. V dropped 3 bases and J dropped 5 bases, with 13 bases sitting between them. The CDR3 loop is CASSEDLAETGELFF. The CDR3 DNA sequence: TGTGCCAGCAGTGAGGATTTAGCAGAAACCGGGGAGCTGTTTTTT.

CDR3 nucleotides: TGTGCCAGCAGCGGGCAGGGAGGAAACACCATATATTTT. Protein product: CASSGQGGNTIYF. The V call is TRBV9, the J call TRBJ1-3; tentatively, D is TRBD1 (5 bases). Germline assignment: CDR1 SGDLS and CDR2 YYNGEE. V was pared by 3 bases and J by 4 bases, with 8 bases between. The CDR3 is made up of 13 amino acids.

This sequence joins TRBV5-4 and TRBJ2-7; weak D call: TRBD2 (6 bases). The germline CDR1 and CDR2 sequences are SGHNT and YYREEE (reference sequence). Between the trimmed V and J ends, which lost 4 bases and 2 bases, there was a span of 16 bases. CDR3 length: 15 residues. Written as DNA, the CDR3 is TGTGCCAGCAGCAGGGACTGGGAAGGAACCTACGAGCAGTACTTC. Amino acid sequence: CASSRDWEGTYEQYF.